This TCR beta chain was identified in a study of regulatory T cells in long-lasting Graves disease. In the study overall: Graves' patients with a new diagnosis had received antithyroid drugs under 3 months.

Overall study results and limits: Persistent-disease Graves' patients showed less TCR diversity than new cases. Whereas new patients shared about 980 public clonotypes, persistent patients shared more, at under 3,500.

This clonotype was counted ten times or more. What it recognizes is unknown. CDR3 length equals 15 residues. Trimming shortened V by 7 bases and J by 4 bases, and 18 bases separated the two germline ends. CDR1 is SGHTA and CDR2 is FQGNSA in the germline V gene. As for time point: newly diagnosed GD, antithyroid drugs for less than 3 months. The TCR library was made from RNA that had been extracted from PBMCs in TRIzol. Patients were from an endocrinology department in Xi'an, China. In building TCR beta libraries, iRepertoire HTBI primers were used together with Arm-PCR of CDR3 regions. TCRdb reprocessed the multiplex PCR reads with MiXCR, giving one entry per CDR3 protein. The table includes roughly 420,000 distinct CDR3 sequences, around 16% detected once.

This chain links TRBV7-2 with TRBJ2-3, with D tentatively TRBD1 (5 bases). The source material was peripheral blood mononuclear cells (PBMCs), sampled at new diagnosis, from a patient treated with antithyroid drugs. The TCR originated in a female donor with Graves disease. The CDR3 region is CASTYLRVWADTQYF. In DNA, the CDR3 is TGTGCCAGCACCTACCTCAGGGTCTGGGCAGATACGCAGTATTTT.